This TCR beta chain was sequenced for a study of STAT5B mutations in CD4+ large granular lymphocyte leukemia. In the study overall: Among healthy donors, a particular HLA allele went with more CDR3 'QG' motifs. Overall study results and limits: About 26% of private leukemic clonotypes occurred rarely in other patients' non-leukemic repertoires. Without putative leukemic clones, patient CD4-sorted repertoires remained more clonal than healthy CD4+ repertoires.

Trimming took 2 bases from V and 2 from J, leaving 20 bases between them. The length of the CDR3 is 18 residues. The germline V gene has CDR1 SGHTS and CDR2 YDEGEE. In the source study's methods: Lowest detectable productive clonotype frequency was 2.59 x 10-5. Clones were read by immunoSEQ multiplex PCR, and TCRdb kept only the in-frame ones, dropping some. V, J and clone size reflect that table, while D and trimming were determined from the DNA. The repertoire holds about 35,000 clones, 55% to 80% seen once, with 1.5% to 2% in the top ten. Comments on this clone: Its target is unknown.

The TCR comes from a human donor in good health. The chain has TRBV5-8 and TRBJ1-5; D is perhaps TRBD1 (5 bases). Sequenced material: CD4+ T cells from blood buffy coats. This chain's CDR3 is CASSLSLPQGWGNQPQHF. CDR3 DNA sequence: TGTGCCAGCAGCTTATCCCTTCCCCAGGGATGGGGCAATCAGCCCCAGCATTTT.